What follows is one T cell receptor (beta chain) and its context. Antigen: not known. Its ends do not fully match the called genes, so a read error is possible. Amplification used 60 Vbeta primers and 13 Jbeta primers. TCRdb's copy holds only in-frame clones and misses some; the assay was immunoSEQ multiplex PCR. The sample holds fewer than 200,000 clones, roughly 84% seen once. This CDR3 contains 14 residues. CDR1 MNHNS and CDR2 SASEGT come from the germline V gene. These data are taken from a study of cytomegalovirus exposure and HLA in healthy donors. Study outcomes and limitations: Researchers reported from a later analysis that most CMV-associated TCR beta chains appeared HLA-restricted. Trimming of TCR beta V- and J-genes showed a link, identified in a later analysis, to a missense DCLRE1C variant. The authors enumerated over 150 TCR beta chains as linked to cytomegalovirus.

The receptor was isolated from a girl under three years old in good health and CMV-seronegative. Sequenced material: PBMCs. The chain links TRBV6-1 to TRBJ2-6; D perhaps matches TRBD1 (5 bases). The CDR3 DNA reads TGTGCCAGCAGGTCAGGGTCTGGGGCCAACGCCCTGACTTTC. Translated, it gives CASRSGSGANALTF.